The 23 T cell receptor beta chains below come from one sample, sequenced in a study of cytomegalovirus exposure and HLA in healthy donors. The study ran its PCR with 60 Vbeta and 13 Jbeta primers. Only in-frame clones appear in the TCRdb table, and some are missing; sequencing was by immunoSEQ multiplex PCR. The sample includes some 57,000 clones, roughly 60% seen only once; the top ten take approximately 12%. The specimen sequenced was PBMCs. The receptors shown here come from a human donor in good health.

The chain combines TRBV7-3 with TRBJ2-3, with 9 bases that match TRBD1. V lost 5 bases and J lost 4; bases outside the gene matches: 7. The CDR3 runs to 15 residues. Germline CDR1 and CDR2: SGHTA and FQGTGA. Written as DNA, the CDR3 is TGTGCCAGCAGCGTACAGGGGGCGAATGCAGATACGCAGTATTTT. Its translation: CASSVQGANADTQYF.

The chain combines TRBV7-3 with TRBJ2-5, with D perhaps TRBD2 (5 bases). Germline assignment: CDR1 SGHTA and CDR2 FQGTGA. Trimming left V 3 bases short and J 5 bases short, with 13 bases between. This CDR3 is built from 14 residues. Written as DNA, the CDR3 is TGTGCCAGCAGCTTGGGAGCCGGAGGCGAGACCCAGTACTTC. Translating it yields CASSLGAGGETQYF.

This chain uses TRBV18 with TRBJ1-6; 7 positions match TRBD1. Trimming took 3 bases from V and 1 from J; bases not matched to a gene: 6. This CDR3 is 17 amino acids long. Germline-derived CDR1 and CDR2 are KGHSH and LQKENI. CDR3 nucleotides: TGTGCCAGCTCACCCTGGCAGGGGGGATCCTATAATTCACCCCTCCACTTT. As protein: CASSPWQGGSYNSPLHF.

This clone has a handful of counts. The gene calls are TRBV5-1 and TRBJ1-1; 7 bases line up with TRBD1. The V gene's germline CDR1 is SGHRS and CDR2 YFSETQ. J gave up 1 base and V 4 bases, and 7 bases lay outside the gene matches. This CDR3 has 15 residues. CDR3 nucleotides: TGCGCCAGCAGCGGTGTGACAGGGCAGAACACTGAAGCTTTCTTT. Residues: CASSGVTGQNTEAFF.

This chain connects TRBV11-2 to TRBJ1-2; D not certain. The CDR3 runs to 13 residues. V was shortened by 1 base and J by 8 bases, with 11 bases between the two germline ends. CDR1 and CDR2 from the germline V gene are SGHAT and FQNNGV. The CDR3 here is CASSLANLGGYTF. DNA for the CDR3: TGTGCCAGCAGCTTAGCAAACCTAGGCGGCTACACCTTC.

CDR3 coding DNA: TGTGCCAGCCAAACAGGGTGGACTAATGAAAAACTGTTTTTT. This codes for CASQTGWTNEKLFF. The rearrangement links TRBV7-9 to TRBJ1-4, with D tentatively TRBD1 (6 bases). The CDR3 runs 14 residues. Germline V gene lookup returns CDR1 SEHNR and CDR2 FQNEAQ (reference sequence). Trimming cost V 8 bases and J 2 bases, with 12 bases left between them.

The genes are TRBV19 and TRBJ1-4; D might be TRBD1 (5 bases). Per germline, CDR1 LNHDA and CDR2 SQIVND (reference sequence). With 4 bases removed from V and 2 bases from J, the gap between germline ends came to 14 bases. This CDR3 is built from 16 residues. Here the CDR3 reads CASSTGSRLTNEKLFF. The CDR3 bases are TGTGCCAGTAGTACAGGGTCTCGCCTGACTAATGAAAAACTGTTTTTT.

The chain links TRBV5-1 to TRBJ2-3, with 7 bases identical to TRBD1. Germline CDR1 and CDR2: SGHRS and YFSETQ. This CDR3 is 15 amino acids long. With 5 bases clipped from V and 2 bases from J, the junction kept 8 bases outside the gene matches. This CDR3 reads CASRPTTGSTDTQYF. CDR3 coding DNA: TGCGCCAGCAGACCCACGACAGGGTCCACAGATACGCAGTATTTT.

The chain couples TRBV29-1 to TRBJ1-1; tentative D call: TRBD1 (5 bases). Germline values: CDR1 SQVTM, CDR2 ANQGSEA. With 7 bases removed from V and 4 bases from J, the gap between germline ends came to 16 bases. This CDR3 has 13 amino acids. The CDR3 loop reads CSGGGSLSTEAFF. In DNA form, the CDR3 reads TGCAGCGGGGGGGGGTCTCTGTCCACTGAAGCTTTCTTT.

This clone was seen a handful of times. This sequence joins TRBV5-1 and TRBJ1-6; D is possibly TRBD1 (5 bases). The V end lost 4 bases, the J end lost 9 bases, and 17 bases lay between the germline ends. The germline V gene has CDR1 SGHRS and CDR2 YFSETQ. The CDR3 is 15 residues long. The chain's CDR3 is CASSVDTLQGSPLHF. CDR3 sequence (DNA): TGCGCCAGCAGCGTGGACACCCTCCAGGGTTCACCCCTCCACTTT.

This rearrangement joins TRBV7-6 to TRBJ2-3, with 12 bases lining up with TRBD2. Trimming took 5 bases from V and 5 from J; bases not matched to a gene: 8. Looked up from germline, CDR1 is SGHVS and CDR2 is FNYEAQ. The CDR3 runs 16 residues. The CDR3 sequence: CASSISTSGGQDTQYF. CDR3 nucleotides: TGTGCCAGCAGCATATCGACTAGCGGGGGACAAGATACGCAGTATTTT.

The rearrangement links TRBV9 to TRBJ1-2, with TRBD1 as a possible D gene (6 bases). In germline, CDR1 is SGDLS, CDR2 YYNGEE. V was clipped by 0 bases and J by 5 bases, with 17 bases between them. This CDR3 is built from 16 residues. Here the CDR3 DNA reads TGTGCCAGCAGCGTAGAAATGGGACAAACCCCTTATGGCTACACCTTC. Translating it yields CASSVEMGQTPYGYTF.

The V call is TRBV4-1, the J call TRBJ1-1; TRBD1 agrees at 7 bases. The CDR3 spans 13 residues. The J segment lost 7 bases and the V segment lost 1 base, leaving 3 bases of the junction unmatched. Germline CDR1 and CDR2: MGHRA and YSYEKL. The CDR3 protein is CASSQVGDSEAFF. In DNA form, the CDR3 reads TGCGCCAGCAGCCAAGTAGGGGACAGTGAAGCTTTCTTT.

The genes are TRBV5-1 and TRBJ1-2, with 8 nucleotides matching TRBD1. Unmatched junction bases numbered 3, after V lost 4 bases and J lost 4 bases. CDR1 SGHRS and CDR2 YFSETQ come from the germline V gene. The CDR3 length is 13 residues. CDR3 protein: CASSAQGGYGYTF. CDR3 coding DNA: TGCGCCAGCAGCGCACAGGGGGGCTATGGCTACACCTTC.

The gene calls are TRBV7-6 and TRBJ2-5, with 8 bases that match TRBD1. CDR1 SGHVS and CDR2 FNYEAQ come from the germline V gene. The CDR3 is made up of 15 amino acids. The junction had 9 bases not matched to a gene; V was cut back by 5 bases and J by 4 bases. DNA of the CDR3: TGTGCCAGCAGCAGGAGCCTGGACAGGGTAGAGACCCAGTACTTC. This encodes CASSRSLDRVETQYF. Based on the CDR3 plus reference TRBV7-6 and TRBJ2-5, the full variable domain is GAGVSQSPRYKVTKRGQDVALRCDPISGHVSLYWYRQALGQGPEFLTYFNYEAQQDKSGLPNDRFSAERPEGSISTLTIQRTEQRDSAMYRCASSRSLDRVETQYFGPGTRLLVL.

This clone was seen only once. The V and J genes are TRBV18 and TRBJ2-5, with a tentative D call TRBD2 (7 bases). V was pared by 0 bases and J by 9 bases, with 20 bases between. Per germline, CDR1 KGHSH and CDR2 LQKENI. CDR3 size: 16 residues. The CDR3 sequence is CASSPPGGGSRRSQYF. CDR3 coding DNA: TGTGCCAGCTCACCACCGGGCGGGGGCAGCCGCCGGTCCCAGTACTTC.

CDR3 DNA sequence: TGTGCCAGCAGCGAACTAGCGGGGCTCTACGCGGAGCAGTTCTTC. Its translation is CASSELAGLYAEQFF. This chain connects TRBV6-4 to TRBJ2-1; 10 nucleotides match TRBD2. Germline V gene data show CDR1 as MRHNA and CDR2 as SNTAGT. V shed 6 bases and J 10 bases; nucleotides not matched to a gene: 12. This CDR3 is 15 amino acids long.

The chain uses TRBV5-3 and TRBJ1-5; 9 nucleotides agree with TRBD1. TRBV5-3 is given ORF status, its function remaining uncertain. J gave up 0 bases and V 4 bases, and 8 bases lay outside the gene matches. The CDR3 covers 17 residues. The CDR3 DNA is TGTGCCAGAAGCAAGACAGGGGGGGTCTATAGCAATCAGCCCCAGCATTTT. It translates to CARSKTGGVYSNQPQHF.

DNA for the CDR3: TGTGCCAGCAGGACAGGGGGCTCGGTCTCTGGAAACACCATATATTTT. It yields the protein CASRTGGSVSGNTIYF. The chain has TRBV6-6 and TRBJ1-3; 10 nucleotides line up with TRBD1. Trimming cost V 6 bases and J 0 bases; bases outside gene matches: 5. CDR3 length equals 16 residues. CDR1 is MNHNY and CDR2 is SVGAGI in the germline V gene (reference sequence).

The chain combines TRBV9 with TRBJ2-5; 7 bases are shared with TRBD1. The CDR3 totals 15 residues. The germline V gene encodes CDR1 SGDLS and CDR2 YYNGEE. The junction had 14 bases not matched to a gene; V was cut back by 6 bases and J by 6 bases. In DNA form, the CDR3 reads TGTGCCAGCACTGAGACAAGAGGGGGCCGGAAGACCCAGTACTTC. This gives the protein CASTETRGGRKTQYF.

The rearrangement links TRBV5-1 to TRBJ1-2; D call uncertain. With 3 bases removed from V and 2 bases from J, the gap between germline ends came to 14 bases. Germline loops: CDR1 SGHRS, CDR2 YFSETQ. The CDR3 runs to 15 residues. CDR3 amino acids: CASSSPNGVNYGYTF. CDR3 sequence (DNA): TGCGCCAGCAGCTCCCCCAACGGGGTCAACTATGGCTACACCTTC.

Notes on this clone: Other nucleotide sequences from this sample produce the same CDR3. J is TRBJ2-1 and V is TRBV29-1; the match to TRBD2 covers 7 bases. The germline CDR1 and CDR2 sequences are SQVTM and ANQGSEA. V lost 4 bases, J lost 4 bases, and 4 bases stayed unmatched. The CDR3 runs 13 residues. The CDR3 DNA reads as TGCAGCGTTGGAACGGGGGGTTACAATGAGCAGTTCTTC. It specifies CSVGTGGYNEQFF.

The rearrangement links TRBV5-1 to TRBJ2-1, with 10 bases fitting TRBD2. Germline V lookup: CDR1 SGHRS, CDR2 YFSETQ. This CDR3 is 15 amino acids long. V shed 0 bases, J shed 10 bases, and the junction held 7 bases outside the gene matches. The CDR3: CASSLAAGGRDEQFF. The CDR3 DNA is TGCGCCAGCAGCTTGGCAGCGGGGGGGCGCGACGAGCAGTTCTTC.